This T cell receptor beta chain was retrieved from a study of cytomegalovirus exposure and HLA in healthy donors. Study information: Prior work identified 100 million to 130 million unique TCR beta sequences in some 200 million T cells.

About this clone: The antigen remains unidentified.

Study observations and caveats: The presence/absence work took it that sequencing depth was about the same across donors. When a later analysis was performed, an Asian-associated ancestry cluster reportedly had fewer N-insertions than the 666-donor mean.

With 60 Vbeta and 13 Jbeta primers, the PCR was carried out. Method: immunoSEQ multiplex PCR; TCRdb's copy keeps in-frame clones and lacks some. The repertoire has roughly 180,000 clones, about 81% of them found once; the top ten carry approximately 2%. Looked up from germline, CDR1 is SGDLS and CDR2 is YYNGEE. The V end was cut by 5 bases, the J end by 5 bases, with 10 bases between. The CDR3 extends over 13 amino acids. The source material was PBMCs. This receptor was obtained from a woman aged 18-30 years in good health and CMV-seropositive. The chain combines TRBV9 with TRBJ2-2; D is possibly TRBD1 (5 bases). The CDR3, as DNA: TGTGCCAGCAGAGACAGATATACCGGGGAGCTGTTTTTT. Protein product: CASRDRYTGELFF.